The 20 T cell receptor beta chains given below trace back to one sample, sequenced in a study of beta chain features in type 1 diabetes. Expressed TCRB transcripts got sequenced, as all isolated RNA was reverse transcribed. The method was immunoSEQ multiplex PCR; TCRdb's version includes in-frame clones alone and lacks a portion of them. The sample includes 350,000 to 450,000 clones, approximately 15% of them seen just once. The sample taken for sequencing was naive CD4+ T cells from blood. Every receptor here comes from a young man in good health.

The chain recombines TRBV25-1 with TRBJ1-1, with no clear D. The CDR3 consists of 13 residues. Germline CDR1 reads MGHDK; CDR2 reads SYGVNS. The ends were cut back, 3 bases at V and 13 bases at J, with 18 bases in the middle. The CDR3 bases are TGTGCCAGCAGTGAGTATACGAACGGCGAAAGTTTCTTT. Protein: CASSEYTNGESFF.

This sequence joins TRBV30 and TRBJ1-2, with D uncertain. V was trimmed by 2 bases and J by 4 bases, leaving 5 bases between them. The CDR3 is made up of 11 amino acids. CDR1 is GTSNPN and CDR2 is SVGIG in the germline V gene (reference sequence). The CDR3 nucleotides read TGTGCCTGGAGTTCCCTCTATGGCTACACCTTC. This encodes CAWSSLYGYTF.

V is TRBV5-4 and J is TRBJ2-5; 7 bases line up with TRBD1. The CDR3 sequence is 14 residues long. CDR1 and CDR2 from the germline V gene are SGHNT and YYREEE (reference sequence). The V gene end was trimmed by 4 bases and the J gene end by 5 bases; junction bases not matched to a gene: 8. The CDR3 nucleotides read TGTGCCAGCAGCCATGACAGGGAGATCGAGACCCAGTACTTC. This codes for CASSHDREIETQYF.

This clone was counted only a few times. The rearrangement links TRBV4-3 to TRBJ2-5; no clear D. Germline CDR1 LGHNA, CDR2 YSLEER. V lost 1 base and J lost 4, with 7 bases in between. The CDR3 runs to 13 residues. The CDR3 protein is CASSQGPPETQYF. In DNA, the CDR3 is TGCGCCAGCAGCCAAGGCCCCCCAGAGACCCAGTACTTC.

This clone was picked up a small number of times. The CDR3: CASSPYELVSYNEQFF. The CDR3 coding sequence is TGTGCCAGCAGCCCCTATGAGCTAGTCAGCTACAATGAGCAGTTCTTC. J is TRBJ2-1 and V is TRBV14; D uncertain. Per germline, CDR1 SGHDN and CDR2 FVKESK. Trimming left V 4 bases short and J 3 bases short, with 16 bases between. The CDR3 contains 16 residues.

This clone showed up just a few times. The J gene is TRBJ2-1, the V gene TRBV7-2, with TRBD2 identical over 10 bases. Germline V lookup: CDR1 SGHTA, CDR2 FQGNSA. This CDR3 is built from 16 residues. J lost 1 base, V lost 4 bases, and 4 bases had no gene match. CDR3 sequence reads: CASSSEAGGSYNEQFF. The CDR3 nucleotides read TGTGCCAGCAGCTCGGAAGCGGGAGGGTCCTACAATGAGCAGTTCTTC.

In this sample, this clone turned up a few times. CDR3: CASVTGEGWTEAFF. As DNA, the CDR3 is TGTGCCAGCGTGACAGGGGAGGGGTGGACTGAAGCTTTCTTT. The chain employs TRBV7-9 and TRBJ1-1; 8 bases align to TRBD1. V was clipped by 8 bases and J by 5 bases; unmatched bases: 10. CDR3 length: 14 residues. The germline CDR1 and CDR2 sequences are SEHNR and FQNEAQ (reference sequence).

V and J are TRBV30 and TRBJ1-4; unclear D gene. V shed 7 bases and J shed 8 bases, with 14 bases lying between them. The CDR3 is 12 residues long. Per germline, CDR1 GTSNPN and CDR2 SVGIG (reference sequence). The CDR3 nucleotides read TGTGCCTACTCCAGGCTACGCGAAAAACTGTTTTTT. Translated, it gives CAYSRLREKLFF.

This clone was recorded many times. This sequence joins TRBV29-1 and TRBJ2-5; no firm D call. Germline CDR1 and CDR2: SQVTM and ANQGSEA. Trimming left V 7 bases short and J 2 bases short, with 8 bases between. The CDR3 is 11 amino acids. CDR3: CSGIGQETQYF. DNA of the CDR3: TGCAGCGGTATAGGTCAAGAGACCCAGTACTTC.

This clone came up a few times. CDR3 amino acids: CASSPRLDDEQYV. CDR3 nucleotide sequence: TGTGCCAGCTCACCGAGACTAGATGACGAGCAGTACGTC. This chain links TRBV18 with TRBJ2-7; maybe TRBD2 (6 bases). Germline V gene data show CDR1 as KGHSH and CDR2 as LQKENI. Trimming removed 3 bases from V and 5 bases from J, with 11 bases in between. This CDR3 comprises 13 residues.

The chain uses TRBV30 and TRBJ1-1; D gene uncertain. This CDR3 is 12 amino acids long. The V end lost 2 bases, the J end lost 6 bases, and 10 bases lay between the germline ends. In germline, CDR1 is GTSNPN, CDR2 SVGIG (reference sequence). CDR3 protein: CAWSRGGPEAFF. The DNA of the CDR3 is TGTGCCTGGAGTCGAGGTGGACCTGAAGCTTTCTTT.

This clone was observed a handful of times. Other DNA sequences within the sample encode an identical CDR3. The chain recombines TRBV5-1 with TRBJ2-3; D tentatively fits TRBD1 or TRBD2 (5 bases each). Between the trimmed V and J ends, which lost 0 bases and 4 bases, there was a span of 9 bases. The germline CDR1 and CDR2 sequences are SGHRS and YFSETQ. The length of the CDR3 is 14 residues. In nucleotides, the CDR3 is TGCGCCAGCAGCTTGGATCGGGGCGCAGATACGCAGTATTTT. It is translated as CASSLDRGADTQYF.

The V gene is TRBV5-1, the J gene TRBJ2-7; 7 bases fit TRBD1. J gave up 3 bases and V 2 bases, and 5 bases lay outside the gene matches. CDR3 length: 14 amino acids. Germline CDR1 reads SGHRS; CDR2 reads YFSETQ. The CDR3 DNA reads as TGCGCCAGCAGCTTTCGACAGGGTGGCTACGAGCAGTACTTC. This sequence encodes CASSFRQGGYEQYF.

This clone came up a few times. V is TRBV5-1 and J is TRBJ2-7, with no clear D. The germline gives CDR1 SGHRS, CDR2 YFSETQ. V lost 1 base to trimming and J lost 5 bases, with 10 bases between them. The CDR3 runs 13 residues. The CDR3 nucleotides are TGCGCCAGCAGCTTGTATCCCCGTCACGAGCAGTACGTC. As protein: CASSLYPRHEQYV.

The chain recombines TRBV5-7 with TRBJ2-7; the match to TRBD2 covers 8 bases. TRBV5-7 falls under the ORF class, with uncertain function. With V trimmed by 2 bases and J by 2 bases, 9 bases remained unmatched. The length of the CDR3 is 16 residues. CDR3 sequence: CASSFCGTRMPYEQYV. CDR3 bases: TGTGCCAGCAGCTTTTGCGGGACTAGGATGCCCTACGAGCAGTACGTC.

This clone was detected only once. The rearrangement links TRBV4-1 to TRBJ2-1; TRBD2 is a possible D gene (6 bases). The CDR3 length is 16 residues. V lost 1 base and J 10 bases, leaving 20 bases between the germline ends. From germline, CDR1 is MGHRA and CDR2 YSYEKL. CDR3 protein: CASSQVGLAGGTEQFF. The CDR3 nucleotides are TGCGCCAGCAGCCAAGTGGGGTTAGCCGGCGGGACCGAGCAGTTCTTC.

This clone was observed a few times. The V call is TRBV30, the J call TRBJ1-2, with 7 bases identical to TRBD1. Germline CDR1 GTSNPN, CDR2 SVGIG (reference sequence). The CDR3 spans 13 residues. The V segment lost 5 bases and the J segment 8 bases; nucleotides outside the gene matches: 11. The CDR3 spells CAWLTGTVSGYTF. The DNA for the CDR3 is TGTGCCTGGCTGACCGGGACAGTGAGCGGCTACACCTTC.

The chain combines TRBV11-1 with TRBJ2-5; a weak D match, TRBD2 (6 bases). The CDR3 covers 13 residues. Germline V gives CDR1 SGHAT, CDR2 FQDESV (reference sequence). V lost 3 bases and J lost 3, with 8 bases in between. This chain's CDR3 is CASSFGGKETQYF. CDR3 coding DNA: TGTGCCAGCAGCTTCGGCGGGAAAGAGACCCAGTACTTC.

The genes are TRBV7-9 and TRBJ1-1; D gene uncertain. V lost 4 bases, J lost 4 bases, and 19 bases lay in between. Germline CDR1 is SEHNR and CDR2 is FQNEAQ (reference sequence). This CDR3 has 16 residues. CDR3 in DNA: TGTGCCAGCAGCTCCACGTGGTTGGTGTCAGGCACTGAAGCTTTCTTT. Translated, it gives CASSSTWLVSGTEAFF.

In this sample, this clone turned up a few times. V gene TRBV4-1 combines with J gene TRBJ2-5, with D unclear. Trimming removed 4 bases from V and 5 bases from J, with 14 bases in between. CDR1 and CDR2 from the germline V gene are MGHRA and YSYEKL. This CDR3 has 14 amino acids. The CDR3 protein is CASSPSWVSETQYF. The CDR3 DNA sequence: TGCGCCAGCAGCCCCAGTTGGGTATCTGAGACCCAGTACTTC.